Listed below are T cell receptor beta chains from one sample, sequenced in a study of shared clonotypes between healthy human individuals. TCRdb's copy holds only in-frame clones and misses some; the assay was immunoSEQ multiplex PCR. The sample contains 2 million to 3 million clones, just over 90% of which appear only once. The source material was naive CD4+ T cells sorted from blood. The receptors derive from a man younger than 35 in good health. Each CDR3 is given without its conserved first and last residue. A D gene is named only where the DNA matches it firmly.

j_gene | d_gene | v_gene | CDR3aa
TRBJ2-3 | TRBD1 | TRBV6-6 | ASSGRGRSTDTQY
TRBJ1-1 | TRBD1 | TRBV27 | ASSSRLQGAQAF
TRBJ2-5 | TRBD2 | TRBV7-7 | ASRKLAGAYQETQY
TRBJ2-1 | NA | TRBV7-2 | ASSLLVPNEQF
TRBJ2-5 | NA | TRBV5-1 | ASSQTLETQY
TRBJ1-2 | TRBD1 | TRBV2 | ASSANRGRNYGYT
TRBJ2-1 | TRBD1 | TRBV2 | ARADPDRGEQF
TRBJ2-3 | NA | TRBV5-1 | ASSSPTGGPSTDTQY
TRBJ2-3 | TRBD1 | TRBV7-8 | ASSPDRGTDTQY
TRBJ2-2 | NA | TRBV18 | ASSPPGSGELF
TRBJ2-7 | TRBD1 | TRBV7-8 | ASRTRTGAREQY
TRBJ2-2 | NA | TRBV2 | ATQQGRGSAGELF
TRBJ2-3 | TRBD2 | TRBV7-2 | ASSLDFTSGAYTQY
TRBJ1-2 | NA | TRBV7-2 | ASSPEGVVDYGYT
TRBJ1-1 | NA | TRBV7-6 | ASSLSGPMNTEAF
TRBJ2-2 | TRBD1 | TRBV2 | ASILQGATGELF
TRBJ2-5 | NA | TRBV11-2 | ASSYRDSGTQY
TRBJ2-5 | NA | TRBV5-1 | ASSLEGWETQY
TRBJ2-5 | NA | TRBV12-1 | ASSFALPGLAQETQY
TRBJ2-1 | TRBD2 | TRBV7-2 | ASSAGGPVNEQF
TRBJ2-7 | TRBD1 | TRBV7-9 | ASSLLGQGISEQY
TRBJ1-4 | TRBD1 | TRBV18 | ASSPRDRDNEKLF
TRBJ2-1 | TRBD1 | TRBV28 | ASSFTGGSYNEQF
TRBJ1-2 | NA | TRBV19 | ASNSATGAGRSGYT
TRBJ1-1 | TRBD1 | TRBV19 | ASSNRDRERTEAF
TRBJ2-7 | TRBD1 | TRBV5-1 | ASSRITGGEQY
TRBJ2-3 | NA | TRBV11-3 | ASSSRTAPDTQY
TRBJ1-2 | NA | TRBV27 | ASSSLINAGSKGYT
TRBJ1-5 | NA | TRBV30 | AWSDHSNQPQH
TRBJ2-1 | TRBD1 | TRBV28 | ASSRTGAYEQF
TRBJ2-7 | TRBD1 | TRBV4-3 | ASSQDRGLYEQY
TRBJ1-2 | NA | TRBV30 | AWSARTNYGYT
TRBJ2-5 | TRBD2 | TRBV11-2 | ASSFRTSGSRVETQY
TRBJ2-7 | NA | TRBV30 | AWSPSSPSLEQY
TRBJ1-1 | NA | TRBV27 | ASSPLKTGFRTEAF
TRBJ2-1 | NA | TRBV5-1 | ASSLEARAGNEQF